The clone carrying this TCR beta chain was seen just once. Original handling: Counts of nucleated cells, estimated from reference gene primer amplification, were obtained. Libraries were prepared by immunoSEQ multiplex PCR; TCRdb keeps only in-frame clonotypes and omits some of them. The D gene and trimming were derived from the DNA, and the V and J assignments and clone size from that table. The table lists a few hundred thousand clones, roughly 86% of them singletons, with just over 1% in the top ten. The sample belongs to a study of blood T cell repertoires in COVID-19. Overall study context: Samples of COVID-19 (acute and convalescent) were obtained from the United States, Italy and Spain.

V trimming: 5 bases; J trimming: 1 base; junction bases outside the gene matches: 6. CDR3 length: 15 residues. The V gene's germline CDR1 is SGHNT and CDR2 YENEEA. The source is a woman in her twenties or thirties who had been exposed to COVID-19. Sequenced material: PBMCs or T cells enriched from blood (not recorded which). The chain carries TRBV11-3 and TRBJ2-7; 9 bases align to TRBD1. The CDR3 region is CASSQGQGLSYEQYF. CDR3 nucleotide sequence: TGTGCCAGCAGCCAGGGACAGGGACTTTCCTACGAGCAGTACTTC.